This record covers a single TCR beta chain. Its target antigen remains unknown. Base quality data are lacking; no much larger clone is found one base away. The germline V end is reduced by 1 base and the J end by 4 bases; junction bases left unmatched: 8. From a lookup of the germline V gene, CDR1 and CDR2 are MGHRA and YSYEKL. Inclusive of the bounding cysteine and phenylalanine, the CDR3 is 16 residues long. CDR3 DNA only is kept here, 48 bases in frame from base 1. This entry comes from a study of shared clonotypes between healthy human individuals (TCRdb year 2020). Study-wide context: The cohort comprised a couple of women and a few men aged 18 to 49 years. Libraries were prepared and TCR repertoires were sequenced by different laboratories using diverse techniques, in order to increase sequencing depth and limit assay-specific biases. Blood TCR repertoires of four to six healthy adults were deeply sequenced to estimate repertoire size and the extent of clonotype sharing between individuals. Per donor, leukapheresis produced somewhere between about 0.85 and 8.9 billion PBMCs. Per donor, three plates each were used for CD4 naive and CD4 memory, two for CD8 naive, and one for CD8 memory. Summary of the overall study and its limitations: Because the study included only a small number of donors, the genetic and exposure-history diversity represented was limited. Naive subsets generally had larger estimated clonotype richness than memory subsets. Compared with non-shared clonotypes, the clonotypes found in all four sorted-subset donors had higher generation probabilities. When a handful of donors were compared, the shared fraction of clonotypes was about 5.2% for naive CD4, approximately 3.3% for naive CD8, 2% to 2.5% for memory CD4, and about 0.36% for memory CD8. Only blood was sampled, and tissue TCR repertoires likely differ from those in blood. Pairwise subsampling indicated that sequencing depth was expected to affect the degree of clonotype sharing among donors. Even with the large sequencing depth, rarefaction of the sorted-subset datasets indicated that sequencing was incomplete.

TCR CDR3 regions were amplified from genomic DNA by multiplex PCR using the deep immunoSEQ assay. For each cell subset, the extracted genomic DNA was distributed evenly across all wells of several immunoSEQ 96-well plates, and each plate served as one replicate. For sorted subsets, approximately 0.2 ug of genomic DNA, equivalent to 25,000 to 35,000 T cell genomes, went into each replicate PCR. Purified libraries were measured with a Qubit 3.0 fluorometer, size-checked on a Bioanalyzer 2100, and measured again with the KAPA Library Quantification kit. A separate single-read 150-cycle Illumina NextSeq 550 flow cell was used to sequence each immunoSEQ 96-well plate. The authors' analysis ran thus. Because the immunoSEQ output included only junctional sequences and no quality scores, the filtering could not be the same as the filtering used for full-length reads. To assign V/J genes and CDR3, sequences were annotated against IMGT germline references using PyIR, a Python wrapper for IgBLAST v1.9. Reads were filtered out if the reads had weak V/J assignments (E-value above 1e-6), no CDR3, stop codons, out-of-frame junctions, or ambiguous translated residues. V3J clonotypes were defined by identical inferred V gene, J gene, and CDR3 amino acid sequence. Percentage overlap between repertoires was calculated by dividing the number of shared unique clonotypes by the size of the smaller repertoire. Richness of each repertoire was evaluated using RTK rarefaction, the Chao1 estimator, and Recon v2.1 estimates of unobserved clonotypes. OLGA was used to compute generation probabilities for all TCRbeta clonotypes that the gDNA method yielded from a handful of donors. This is the immuneACCESS table as TCRdb keeps it, with only in-frame sequences that have V and J called. A part of the clones is gone; compared with another copy, unresolved V genes explain less than half, and the rest is unexplained. The DNA was the basis for D and trimming; V, J and clone size are from that table. The table for this sample lists under 1,100,000 clones; 70% to 80% of them were counted only once. The ten largest account for roughly 0.62% of the sample.

Donors were healthy HIV-negative adults with no recently reported acute infections or vaccinations. Only Caucasian adults living in Nashville, Tennessee, USA were represented among the donors. Magnetic negative selection was used to enrich CD4+ T cells, after which naive cells were positively selected on CD45RA and the negative fraction became the memory subset. Blood was obtained by leukapheresis, after which PBMCs were separated by Ficoll-Histopaque density gradient centrifugation and cryopreserved in liquid nitrogen vapor phase. Purity and quantity of every magnetically sorted T cell population were checked by analytical flow cytometry. Each sorted fraction had its genomic DNA isolated and then quantified by UV absorbance on a Nanodrop 2000c.

Sample: memory CD4+ T cells from PBMCs. Interpreted using the paper, the cell subset or site label stands for: CD45RA-negative fraction. The chain uses TRBV4-1 and TRBJ2-3, with 7 middle bases fitting TRBD2. The receptor comes from a man aged 18 to 29 in good health. Some clones in this sample may be carry-over from other donors' samples. The CDR3 reads CASSQGVLALSDTQYF. The sequenced DNA: TGCGCCAGCAGCCAAGGTGTACTAGCGTTGTCAGATACGCAGTATTTT.